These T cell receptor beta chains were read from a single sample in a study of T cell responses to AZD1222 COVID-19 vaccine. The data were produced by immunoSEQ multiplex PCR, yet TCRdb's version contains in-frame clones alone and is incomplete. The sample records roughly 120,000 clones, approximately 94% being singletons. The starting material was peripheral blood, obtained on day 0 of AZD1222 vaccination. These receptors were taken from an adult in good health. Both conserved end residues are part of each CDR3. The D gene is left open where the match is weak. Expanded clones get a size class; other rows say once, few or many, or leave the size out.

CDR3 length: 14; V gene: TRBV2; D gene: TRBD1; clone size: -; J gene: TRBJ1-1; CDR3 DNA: TGTGCCAGCAGTACGGGACAGAGAAACACTGAAGCTTTCTTT; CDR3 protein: CASSTGQRNTEAFF
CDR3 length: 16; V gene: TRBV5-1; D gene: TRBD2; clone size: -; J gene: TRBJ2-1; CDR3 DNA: TGCGCCAGCGGGACTAGCGGGATCTCTCCCTACAATGAGCAGTTCTTC; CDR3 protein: CASGTSGISPYNEQFF
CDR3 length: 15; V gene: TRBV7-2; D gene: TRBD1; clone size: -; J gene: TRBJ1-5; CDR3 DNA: TGTGCCAGCAGCTTAGGTCAGGGGGCGAGTCAGCCCCAGCATTTT; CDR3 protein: CASSLGQGASQPQHF
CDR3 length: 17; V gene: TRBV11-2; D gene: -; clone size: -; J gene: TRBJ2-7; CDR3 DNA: TGTGCCAGCAGCTTAGGGATCGGTACAGGGCTGTTCTCCGAGCAGTACTTC; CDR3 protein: CASSLGIGTGLFSEQYF
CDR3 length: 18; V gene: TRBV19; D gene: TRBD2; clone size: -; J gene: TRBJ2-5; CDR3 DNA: TGTGCCAGTAGACATACAGGATATCCTAGCGGAGGGGAAGAGACCCAGTACTTC; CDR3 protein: CASRHTGYPSGGEETQYF
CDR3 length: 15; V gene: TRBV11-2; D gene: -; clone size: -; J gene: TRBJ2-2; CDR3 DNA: TGTGCCAGCAGCCCTAGGATTCTCTGGACCGGGGAGCTGTTTTTT; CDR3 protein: CASSPRILWTGELFF
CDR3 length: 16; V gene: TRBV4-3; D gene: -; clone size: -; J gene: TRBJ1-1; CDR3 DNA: TGCGCCAGCAGCCAAGACATGGGGCAGTTGAACACTGAAGCTTTCTTT; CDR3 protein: CASSQDMGQLNTEAFF
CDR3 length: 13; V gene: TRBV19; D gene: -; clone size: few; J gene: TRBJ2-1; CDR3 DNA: TGTGCCAGTAGTAGCGGGTTCTACAATGAGCAGTTCTTC; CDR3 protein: CASSSGFYNEQFF
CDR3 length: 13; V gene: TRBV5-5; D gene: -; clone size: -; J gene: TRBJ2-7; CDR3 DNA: TGTGCCAGCAGCTTCGGCAGCTCCTACGAGCAGTACTTC; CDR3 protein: CASSFGSSYEQYF
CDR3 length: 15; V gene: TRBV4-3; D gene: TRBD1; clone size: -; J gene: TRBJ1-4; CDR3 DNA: TGCGCCAGCAGCCGGACGACAGGGACTCTTGAAAAACTGTTTTTT; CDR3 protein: CASSRTTGTLEKLFF
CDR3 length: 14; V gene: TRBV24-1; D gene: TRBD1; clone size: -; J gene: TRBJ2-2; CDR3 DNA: TGTGCCACCAGTGTCGGCGGGACAGGCGGGGAGCTGTTTTTT; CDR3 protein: CATSVGGTGGELFF
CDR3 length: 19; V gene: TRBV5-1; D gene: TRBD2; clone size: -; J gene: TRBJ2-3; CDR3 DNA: TGCGCCAGCAGCTTCTCTCCAGGGACTAGCGGGAGTGGGCAAGATACGCAGTATTTT; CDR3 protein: CASSFSPGTSGSGQDTQYF
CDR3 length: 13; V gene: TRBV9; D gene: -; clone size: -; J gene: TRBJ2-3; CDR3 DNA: TGTGCCAGCAGCCCTCAGAGGAGAGATACGCAGTATTTT; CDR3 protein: CASSPQRRDTQYF
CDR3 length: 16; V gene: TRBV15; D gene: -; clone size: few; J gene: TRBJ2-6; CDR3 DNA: TGTGCCACCAGCAGAGAATTTGGTTCTGGGGCCAACGTCCTGACTTTC; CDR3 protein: CATSREFGSGANVLTF
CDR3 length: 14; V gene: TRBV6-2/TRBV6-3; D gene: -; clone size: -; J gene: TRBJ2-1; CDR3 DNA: TGTGCCAGCAGTTACTTCCGCGCTAGTTATGAGCAGTTCTTC; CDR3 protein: CASSYFRASYEQFF
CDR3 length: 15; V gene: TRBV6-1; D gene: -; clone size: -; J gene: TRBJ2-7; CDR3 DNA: TGTGCCAGCAGTGAAAAAGGCGCCTACTCCTACGAGCAGTACTTC; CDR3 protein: CASSEKGAYSYEQYF
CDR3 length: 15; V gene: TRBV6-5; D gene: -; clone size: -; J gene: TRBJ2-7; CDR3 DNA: TGTGCCAGCAGTTACTCCGGGGACAACTCCTACGAGCAGTACTTC; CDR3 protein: CASSYSGDNSYEQYF
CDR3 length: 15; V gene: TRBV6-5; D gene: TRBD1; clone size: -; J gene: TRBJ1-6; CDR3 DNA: TGTGCCAGCAGTTCAGCAGGGGGAAGGAATTCACCCCTCCACTTT; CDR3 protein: CASSSAGGRNSPLHF
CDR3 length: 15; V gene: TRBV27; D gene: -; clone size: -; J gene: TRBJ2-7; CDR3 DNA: TGTGCCAGCAGTTTATACAGCGGATCTTCCTACGAGCAGTACTTC; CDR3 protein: CASSLYSGSSYEQYF
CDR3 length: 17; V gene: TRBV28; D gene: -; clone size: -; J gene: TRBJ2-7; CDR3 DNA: TGTGCCAGCAGTGTAGTGGCCCGGGCGGCGCGCACTTACGAGCAGTACTTC; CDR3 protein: CASSVVARAARTYEQYF
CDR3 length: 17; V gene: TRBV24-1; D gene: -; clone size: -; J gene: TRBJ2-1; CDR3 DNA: TGTGCCACCAGTGATCCGACAGGAACTGGCTCCTACAATGAGCAGTTCTTC; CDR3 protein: CATSDPTGTGSYNEQFF
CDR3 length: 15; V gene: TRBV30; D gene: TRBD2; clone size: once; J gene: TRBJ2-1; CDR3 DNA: TGTGCCTGGGCTAGGGGCGGGAGACTTTACAATGAGCAGTTCTTC; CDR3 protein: CAWARGGRLYNEQFF
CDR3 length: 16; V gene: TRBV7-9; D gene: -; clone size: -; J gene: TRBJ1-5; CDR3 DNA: TGTGCCAGCAGCTTAGGGGCAGGGAGGGCGGATCAGCCCCAGCATTTT; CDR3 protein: CASSLGAGRADQPQHF
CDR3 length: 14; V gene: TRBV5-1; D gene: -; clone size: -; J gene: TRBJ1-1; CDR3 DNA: TGCGCCAGCAGTAAGGAGGGGTCGAACACTGAAGCTTTCTTT; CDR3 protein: CASSKEGSNTEAFF
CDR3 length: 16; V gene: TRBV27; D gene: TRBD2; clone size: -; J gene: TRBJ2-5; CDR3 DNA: TGTGCCAGCAGCCTCATCTCCGGGAGGCCACAAGAGACCCAGTACTTC; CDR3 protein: CASSLISGRPQETQYF
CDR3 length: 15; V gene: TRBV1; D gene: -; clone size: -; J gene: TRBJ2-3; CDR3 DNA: TGCACCAGCAGCGCGCGGGAGGCCGGCACAGATACGCAGTATTTT; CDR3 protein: CTSSAREAGTDTQYF
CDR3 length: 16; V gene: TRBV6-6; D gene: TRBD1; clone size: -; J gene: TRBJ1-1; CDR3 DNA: TGTGCCAGCAGTAGGGTTAGAGGGACAGTGAACACTGAAGCTTTCTTT; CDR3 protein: CASSRVRGTVNTEAFF
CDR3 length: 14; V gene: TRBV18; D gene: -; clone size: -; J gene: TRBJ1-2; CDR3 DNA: TGTGCCAGCTCACCACCTACAGCCAACTATGGCTACACCTTC; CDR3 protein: CASSPPTANYGYTF
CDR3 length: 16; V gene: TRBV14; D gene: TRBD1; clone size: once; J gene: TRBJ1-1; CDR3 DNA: TGTGCCAGCAGCCCTCGTGGGACAGGGGGCAGAACTGAAGCTTTCTTT; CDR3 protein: CASSPRGTGGRTEAFF
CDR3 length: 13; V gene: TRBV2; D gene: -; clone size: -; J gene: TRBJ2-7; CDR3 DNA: TGTGCCAGCAGTGGGTTACTACACTACGAGCAGTACTTC; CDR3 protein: CASSGLLHYEQYF
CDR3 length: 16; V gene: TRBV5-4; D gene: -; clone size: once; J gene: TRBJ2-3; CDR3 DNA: TGTGCCAGCAGCCCCCAAACGCAAAGGAAGACAGATACGCAGTATTTT; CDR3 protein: CASSPQTQRKTDTQYF
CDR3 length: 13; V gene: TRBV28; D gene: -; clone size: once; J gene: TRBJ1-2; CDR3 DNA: TGTGCCAGCAGTTCAGGACAGCTCTATGGCTACACCTTC; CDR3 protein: CASSSGQLYGYTF
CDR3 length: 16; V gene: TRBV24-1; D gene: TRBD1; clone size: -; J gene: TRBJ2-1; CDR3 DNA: TGTGCCACCAGTGACCGAGGACAGGGTACCTACAATGAGCAGTTCTTC; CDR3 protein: CATSDRGQGTYNEQFF
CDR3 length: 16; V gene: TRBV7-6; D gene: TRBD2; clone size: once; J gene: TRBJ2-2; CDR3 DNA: TGTGCCAGCAGCCTGGGACTAGCGGCGAACACCGGGGAGCTGTTTTTT; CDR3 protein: CASSLGLAANTGELFF
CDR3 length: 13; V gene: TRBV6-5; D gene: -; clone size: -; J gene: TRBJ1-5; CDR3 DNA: TGTGCCAGCCGACAAGGGGACAATCAGCCCCAGCATTTT; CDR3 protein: CASRQGDNQPQHF
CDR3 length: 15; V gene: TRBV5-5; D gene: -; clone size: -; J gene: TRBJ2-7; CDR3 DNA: TGTGCCAGCAGCCCAAACCCGACGGAGTCCTACGAGCAGTACTTC; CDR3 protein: CASSPNPTESYEQYF
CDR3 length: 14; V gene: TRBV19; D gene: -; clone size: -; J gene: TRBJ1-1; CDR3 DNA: TGTGCCAGTAGTGGGCCAGGGACGAACACTGAAGCTTTCTTT; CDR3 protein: CASSGPGTNTEAFF
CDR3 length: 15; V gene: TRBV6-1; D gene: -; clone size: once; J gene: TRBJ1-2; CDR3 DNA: TGTGCCAGCAGTTCGACTCTTGACGGATACTATGGCTACACCTTC; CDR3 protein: CASSSTLDGYYGYTF
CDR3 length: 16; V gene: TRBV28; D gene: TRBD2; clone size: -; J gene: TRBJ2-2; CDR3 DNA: TGTGCCAGCAGCCTCGCGGGGAGCGGGAGGACCGGGGAGCTGTTTTTT; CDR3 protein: CASSLAGSGRTGELFF
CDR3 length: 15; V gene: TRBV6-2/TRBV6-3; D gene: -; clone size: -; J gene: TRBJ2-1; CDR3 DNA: TGTGCCAGCAGTTACCTCGGGCGAGTAGTGAATGAGCAGTTCTTC; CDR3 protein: CASSYLGRVVNEQFF
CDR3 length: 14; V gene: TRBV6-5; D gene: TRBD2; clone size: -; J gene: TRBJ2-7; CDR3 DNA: TGTGCCAGCAGCCAACTCGGGGGGGCCTACGAGCAGTACTTC; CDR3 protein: CASSQLGGAYEQYF
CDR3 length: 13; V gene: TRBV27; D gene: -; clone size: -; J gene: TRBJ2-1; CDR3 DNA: TGTGCCAGCAGACAGGGGAGGAGGAATGAGCAGTTCTTC; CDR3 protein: CASRQGRRNEQFF
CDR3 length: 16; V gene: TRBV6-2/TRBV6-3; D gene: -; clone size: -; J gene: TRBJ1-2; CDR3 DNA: TGTGCCAGCAGTGCGATATTGGACAGTGCCTCCTATGGCTACACCTTC; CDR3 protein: CASSAILDSASYGYTF
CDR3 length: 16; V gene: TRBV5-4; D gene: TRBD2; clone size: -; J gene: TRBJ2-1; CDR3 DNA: TGTGCCAGCAGCATCGGGACTAGCGGGAGCTACAATGAGCAGTTCTTC; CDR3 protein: CASSIGTSGSYNEQFF
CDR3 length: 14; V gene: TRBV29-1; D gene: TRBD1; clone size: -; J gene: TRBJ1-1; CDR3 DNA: TGCAGCGAACAGTCCGGGACAGGGGGAACTGAAGCTTTCTTT; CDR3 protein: CSEQSGTGGTEAFF
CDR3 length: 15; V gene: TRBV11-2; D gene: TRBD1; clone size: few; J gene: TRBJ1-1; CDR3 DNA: TGTGCCAGCAGCTTTGGACAGGGTTTTAGGACTGAAGCTTTCTTT; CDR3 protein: CASSFGQGFRTEAFF
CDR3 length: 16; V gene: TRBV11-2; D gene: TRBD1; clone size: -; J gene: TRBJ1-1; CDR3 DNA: TGTGCCAGCAGCTTCATTAGGGGACAGACTTTCACTGAAGCTTTCTTT; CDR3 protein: CASSFIRGQTFTEAFF
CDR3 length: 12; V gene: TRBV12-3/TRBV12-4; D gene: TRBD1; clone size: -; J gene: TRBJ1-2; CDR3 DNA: TGTGCCAGCAGCCGGACAGGGCATGGCTACACCTTC; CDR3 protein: CASSRTGHGYTF
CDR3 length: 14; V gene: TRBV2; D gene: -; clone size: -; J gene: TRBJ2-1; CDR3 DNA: TGTGCCAGCAGTAGACCAACGGGACTCAATGAGCAGTTCTTC; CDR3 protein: CASSRPTGLNEQFF
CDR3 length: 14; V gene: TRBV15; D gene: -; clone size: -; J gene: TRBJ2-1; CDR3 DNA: TGTGCCACCAGCTACTCAAGCTCCTACAATGAGCAGTTCTTC; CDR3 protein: CATSYSSSYNEQFF
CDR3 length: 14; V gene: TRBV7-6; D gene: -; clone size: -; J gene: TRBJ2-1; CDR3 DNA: TGTGCCAGCAGCTTAGAACTAGGGGACAATGAGCAGTTCTTC; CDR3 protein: CASSLELGDNEQFF
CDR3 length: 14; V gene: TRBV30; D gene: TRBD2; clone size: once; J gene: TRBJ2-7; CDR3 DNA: TGTGCCTGGATTGGTGGCGGGAGCTCCTACGAGCAGTACTTC; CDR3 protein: CAWIGGGSSYEQYF
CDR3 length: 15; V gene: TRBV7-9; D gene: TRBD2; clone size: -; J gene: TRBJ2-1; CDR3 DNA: TGTGCCAGCAGCTTTTCGCGACTAGCGGACAATGAGCAGTTCTTC; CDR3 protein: CASSFSRLADNEQFF
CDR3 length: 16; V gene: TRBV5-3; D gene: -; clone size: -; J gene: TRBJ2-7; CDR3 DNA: TGTGCCAGAAGCTTGAGGGGGAGTAACCTTAACTACGAGCAGTACTTC; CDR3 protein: CARSLRGSNLNYEQYF
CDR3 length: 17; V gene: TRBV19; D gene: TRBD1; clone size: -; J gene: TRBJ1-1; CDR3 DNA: TGTGCCAGTAGTATTATAAGGTCGACAGGGGTTGGCACTGAAGCTTTCTTT; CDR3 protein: CASSIIRSTGVGTEAFF